There are many counts of the clone carrying this TCR beta chain. The V gene lost 6 bases and the J gene lost 2 bases, with 16 bases spanning the gap. CDR3 length: 15 residues. The germline CDR1 and CDR2 sequences are MNHEY and SVGAGI. This entry is derived from a study of cytomegalovirus exposure and HLA in healthy donors. Measured with immunoSEQ multiplex PCR; TCRdb has only the in-frame clones, and not every one. The repertoire holds about 250,000 clones, roughly 84% seen once, with approximately 12% in the top ten. The source is a man between 18 and 29 years old in good health and CMV-seropositive. The source material was PBMCs. V gene TRBV6-5 combines with J gene TRBJ1-2, with D hard to call. CDR3 sequence: CASSPDARSNYGYTF. Written as DNA, the CDR3 is TGTGCCAGCAGCCCGGACGCCCGTTCGAACTATGGCTACACCTTC.